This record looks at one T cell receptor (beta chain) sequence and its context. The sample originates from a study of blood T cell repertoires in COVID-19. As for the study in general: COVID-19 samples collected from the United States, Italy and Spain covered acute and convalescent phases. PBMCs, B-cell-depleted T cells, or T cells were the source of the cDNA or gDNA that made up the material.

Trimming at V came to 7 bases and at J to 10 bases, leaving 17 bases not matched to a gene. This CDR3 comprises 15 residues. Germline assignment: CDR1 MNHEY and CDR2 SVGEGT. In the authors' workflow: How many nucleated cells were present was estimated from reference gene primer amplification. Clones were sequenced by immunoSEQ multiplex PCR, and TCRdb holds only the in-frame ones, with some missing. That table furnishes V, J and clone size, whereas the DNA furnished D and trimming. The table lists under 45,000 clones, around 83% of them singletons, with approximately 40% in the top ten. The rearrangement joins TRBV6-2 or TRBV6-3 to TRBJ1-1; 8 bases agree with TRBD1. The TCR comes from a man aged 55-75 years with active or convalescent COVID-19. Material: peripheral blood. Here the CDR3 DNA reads TGTGCCAGCACCCCCCTAGACAGCTTCACAGGGGGAGCTTTCTTT. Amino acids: CASTPLDSFTGGAFF.